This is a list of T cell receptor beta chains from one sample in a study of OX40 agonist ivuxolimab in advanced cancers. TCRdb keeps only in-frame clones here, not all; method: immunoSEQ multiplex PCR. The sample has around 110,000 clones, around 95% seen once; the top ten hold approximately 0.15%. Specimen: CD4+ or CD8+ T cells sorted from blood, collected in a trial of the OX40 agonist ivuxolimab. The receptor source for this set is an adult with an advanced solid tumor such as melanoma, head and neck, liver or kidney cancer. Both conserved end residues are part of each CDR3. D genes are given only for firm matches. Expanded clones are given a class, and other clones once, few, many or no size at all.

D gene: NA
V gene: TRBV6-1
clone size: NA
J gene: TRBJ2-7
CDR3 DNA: TGTGCCAGCAGTGAAGTGCACGAGCAGTACTTC
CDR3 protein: CASSEVHEQYF

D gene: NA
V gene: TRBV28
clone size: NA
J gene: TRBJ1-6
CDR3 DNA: TGTGCCAGCAGTTTGGGAGGAGGGATCGGGTCAAATTCACCCCTCCACTTT
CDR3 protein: CASSLGGGIGSNSPLHF

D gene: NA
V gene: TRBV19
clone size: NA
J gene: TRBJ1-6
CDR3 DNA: TGTGCCAGTAGTATCAGTCAGTACGGTTCACCCCTCCACTTT
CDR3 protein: CASSISQYGSPLHF

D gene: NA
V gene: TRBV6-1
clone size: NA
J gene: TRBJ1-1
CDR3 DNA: TGTGCCAGCAGTGAAGCAACAGCTGAAGCTTTCTTT
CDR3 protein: CASSEATAEAFF

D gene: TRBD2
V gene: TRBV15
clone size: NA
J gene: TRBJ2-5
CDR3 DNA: TGTGCCACCAGCAGAGGCGGGGGGGGCGTACCAGAGACCCAGTACTTC
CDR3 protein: CATSRGGGGVPETQYF

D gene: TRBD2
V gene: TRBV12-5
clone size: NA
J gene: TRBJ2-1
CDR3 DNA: TGTGCTAGTGGTCCCTCCCGAGGACTAGCGGGAGGGGAAGAGCAGTTCTTC
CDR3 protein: CASGPSRGLAGGEEQFF

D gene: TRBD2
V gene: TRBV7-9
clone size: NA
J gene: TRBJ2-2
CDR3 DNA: TGTGCCAGCAGTGCCCTAGGGGCGGGAGGACAGAACACCGGGGAGCTGTTTTTT
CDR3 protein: CASSALGAGGQNTGELFF

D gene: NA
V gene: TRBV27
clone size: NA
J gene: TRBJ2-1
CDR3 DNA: TGTGCCAGCAGTTTAGCCGGATTAAACAATGAGCAGTTCTTC
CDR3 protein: CASSLAGLNNEQFF

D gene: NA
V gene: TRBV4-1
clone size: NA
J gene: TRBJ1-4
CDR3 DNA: TGCGCCAGCAGCCAAGTGGGCAGGCGCCGGCAGGAGGAAAAACTGTTTTTT
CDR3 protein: CASSQVGRRRQEEKLFF

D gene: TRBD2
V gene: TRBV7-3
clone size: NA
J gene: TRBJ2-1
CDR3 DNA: TGTGCCAGCAGCTTAACCCGACTAGCGGGGGGAACTGAGCAGTTCTTC
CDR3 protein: CASSLTRLAGGTEQFF

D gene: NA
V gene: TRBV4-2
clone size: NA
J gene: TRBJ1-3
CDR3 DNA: TGTGCCAGCAGCCCTGGGTCCTCCGGGGGAAACACCATATATTTT
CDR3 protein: CASSPGSSGGNTIYF

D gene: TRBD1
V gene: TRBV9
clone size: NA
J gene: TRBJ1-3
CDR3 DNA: TGTGCCAGCAGCCCCGGTAATAGGGGGCCAGGAAACACCATATATTTT
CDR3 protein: CASSPGNRGPGNTIYF

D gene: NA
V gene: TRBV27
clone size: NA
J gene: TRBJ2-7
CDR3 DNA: TGTGCCAGCAGTGAAACTGGAGAGTTGGCCTACGAGCAGTACTTC
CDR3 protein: CASSETGELAYEQYF

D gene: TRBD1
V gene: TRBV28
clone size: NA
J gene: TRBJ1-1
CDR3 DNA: TGTGCCAGCAGCCAACAGGGGGAAGCTTTCTTT
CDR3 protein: CASSQQGEAFF

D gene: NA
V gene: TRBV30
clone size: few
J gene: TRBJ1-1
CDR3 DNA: TGTGCCTGGAGTGATGGGAACACTGAAGCTTTCTTT
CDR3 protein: CAWSDGNTEAFF

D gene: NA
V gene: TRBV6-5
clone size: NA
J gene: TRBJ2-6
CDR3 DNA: TGTGCCAGCAGTTACTCGGGGTCCTCTGGGGCCAACGTCCTGACTTTC
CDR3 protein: CASSYSGSSGANVLTF

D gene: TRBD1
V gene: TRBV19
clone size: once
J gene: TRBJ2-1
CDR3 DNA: TGTGCCAGCGGGACAGGGGGATACAATGAGCAGTTCTTC
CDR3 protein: CASGTGGYNEQFF

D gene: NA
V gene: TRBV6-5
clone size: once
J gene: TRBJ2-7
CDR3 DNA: TGTGCCAGCGGACCAGGACTAACCACACGCAGTTACTTC
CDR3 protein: CASGPGLTTRSYF

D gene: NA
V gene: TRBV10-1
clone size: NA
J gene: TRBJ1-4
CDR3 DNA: TGCGCCAGCAGTGCACCTAATGAAAAACTGTTTTTT
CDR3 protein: CASSAPNEKLFF